This T cell receptor beta chain derives from a study of tumor-infiltrating lymphocytes in localized non-small cell lung cancer listed by TCRdb under 2021. Study-level background: Several histologies were represented in the cohort, which also included both smokers and never-smokers as well as patients whose samples were collected after neoadjuvant chemotherapy. From each patient came resected tumor tissue plus uninvolved lung tissue from that same patient, and the uninvolved lung tissue was described as non-adjacent to the tumor. The same patients underwent several integrated assays, with TCR sequencing performed together with flow cytometry, multiplex immunofluorescence, RNA-seq, exome sequencing and proteomics. In total, the ICON cohort was made up of some 160 surgical patients who had localized non-small cell lung cancer and whose tumors were resected. A total of fewer than 65 patients were included in the paired tumor versus uninvolved lung comparison of immunoSEQ T-cell fraction.

Patient enrollment in ICON started in early 2016, and the final patient was enrolled in September 2018. A subcohort of some 76 patients provided fresh tumor and matched uninvolved tissue for in-depth immune analyses, with TCR sequencing among those analyses. DNA isolated from bulk tissue, without cell sorting, was used for TCR sequencing. The CDR3 sequence holds 16 residues, the cysteine and phenylalanine included. Only the CDR3 DNA stays, 48 bases, in frame from base 1. V lost 8 bases and J lost 3 bases; the stretch between them is 20 bases long. CDR1 and CDR2 were assigned from the germline V gene as SNHLY and FYNNEI. What the research found in general, with its limitations: Because different assays used different pieces of the same tissue, technical variation could not be distinguished from intratumor heterogeneity. The TCR-derived T-cell fraction showed no difference between the flow cytometry-defined immunotypes IM1 (good prognosis) and IM2 (poor prognosis). Assay coverage differed among patients according to how much tissue was available, so only a subset of the cohort had TCR sequencing. No association of tumor T-cell fraction from TCR sequencing with recurrence-free survival was found (p = 0.61). Consistent with immunofluorescence CD3 counts, TCRbeta sequencing supported greater T cell infiltration in tumors than in uninvolved lung tissue.

The immunoSEQ assay used for TCR sequencing gave the T-cell fraction in both tumor and uninvolved lung tissue. From the authors' description of their analysis: To analyze survival, patients were divided into a high T-cell fraction group (upper tertile) and a low T-cell fraction group (lower two tertiles), and the two groups were compared using a log-rank test. A signed-rank test was used to check for differences in T-cell fraction between paired tumor and uninvolved lung. TCRdb carries this immuneACCESS record with in-frame sequences only. Its versions omit some clonotypes, under half of them owing to an unresolved V gene in the studies checked, with the rest unexplained. That table is the source of V, J and clone size, and D and trimming were worked out from the DNA. The sample yields about 15,000 clones; around 70% were counted once. Of the sample, 9.1% is held by the ten largest clones. This clone has more than one count but fewer than ten. Its antigen is unknown. The input lacks base qualities; no much larger clone sits a single base away.

The chain uses TRBV2 and TRBJ2-4, with a tentative D call of TRBD1 or TRBD2, each matching 7 bases. This TCR derives from a human donor with non-small cell lung cancer. The sequenced material came from lung tumor tissue. The DNA sequence is given as TGTGCCAGCTTACCCGGGGCAGGGGGGGACAAAAACATTCAGTACTTC. Translated, it reads CASLPGAGGDKNIQYF.